This TCR beta chain was found in a study of multiple sclerosis patients with progressive multifocal leukoencephalopathy. In the case of this clone: The target antigen is unknown.

General study results and limits: Expanded clones at PML onset predated and persisted through natalizumab therapy.

Regarding time point: around 12 months of natalizumab therapy. All PML patients were female, and all patients had earlier interferon beta. At 6 months of natalizumab came T1, and at 12 months came T2. Every PCR reaction included synthetic inline CDR3 controls for all V-J pairings. Sequencing used immunoSEQ multiplex PCR; TCRdb keeps in-frame clones, though not all of them. The data show around 30,000 clones, around 91% seen once. The germline gives CDR1 SGHAT, CDR2 FQNNGV. CDR3 length: 13 residues. V dropped 5 bases and J dropped 3 bases, with 8 bases sitting between them. Sequences were derived from PBMCs, sampled from a patient treated with natalizumab. V is TRBV11-2 and J is TRBJ1-5; maybe TRBD1 (6 bases). The sequence derives from a human donor with multiple sclerosis. CDR3 sequence: CASSRDINQPQHF. The CDR3 region has the DNA TGTGCCAGCAGCCGGGACATCAATCAGCCCCAGCATTTT.